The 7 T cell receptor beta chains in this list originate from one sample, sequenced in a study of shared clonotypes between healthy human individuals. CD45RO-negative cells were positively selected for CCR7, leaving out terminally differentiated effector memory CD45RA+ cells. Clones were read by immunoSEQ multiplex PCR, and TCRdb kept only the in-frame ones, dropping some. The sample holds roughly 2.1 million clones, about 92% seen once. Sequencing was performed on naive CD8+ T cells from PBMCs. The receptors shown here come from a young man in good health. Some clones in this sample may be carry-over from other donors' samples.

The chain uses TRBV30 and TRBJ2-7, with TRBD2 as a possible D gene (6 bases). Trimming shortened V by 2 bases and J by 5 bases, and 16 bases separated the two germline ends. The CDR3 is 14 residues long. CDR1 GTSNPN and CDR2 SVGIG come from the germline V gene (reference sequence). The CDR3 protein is CAWSRGGRVDEQYF. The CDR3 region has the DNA TGTGCCTGGAGTCGGGGAGGTAGGGTGGACGAGCAGTACTTC.

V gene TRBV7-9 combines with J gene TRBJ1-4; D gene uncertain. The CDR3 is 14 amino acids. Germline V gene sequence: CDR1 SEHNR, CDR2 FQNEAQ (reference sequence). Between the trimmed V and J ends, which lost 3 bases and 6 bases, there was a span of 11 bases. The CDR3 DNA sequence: TGTGCCAGCAGCTTTTTCAGCCCCGATGAAAAACTGTTTTTT. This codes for CASSFFSPDEKLFF.

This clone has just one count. CDR3 in amino acids: CASSESVRSNEKLFF. In DNA, the CDR3 is TGTGCCAGCAGTGAATCGGTCAGGTCGAATGAAAAACTGTTTTTT. V usage is TRBV25-1 and J usage is TRBJ1-4; unclear D gene. V dropped 1 base and J dropped 5 bases, with 11 bases sitting between them. Germline CDR1 MGHDK, CDR2 SYGVNS. This CDR3 contains 15 residues. The whole variable domain, filled in from reference TRBV25-1 and TRBJ1-4, reads EADIYQTPRYLVIGTGKKITLECSQTMGHDKMYWYQQDPGMELHLIHYSYGVNSTEKGDLSSESTVSRIRTEHFPLTLESARPSHTSQYLCASSESVRSNEKLFFGSGTQLSVL.

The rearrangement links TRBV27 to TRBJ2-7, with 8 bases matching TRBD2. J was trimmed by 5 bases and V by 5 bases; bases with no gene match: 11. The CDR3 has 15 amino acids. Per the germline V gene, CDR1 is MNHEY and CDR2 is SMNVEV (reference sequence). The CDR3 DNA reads TGTGCCAGCAGTCCCTCAAGCGGGAGTTTCCACGAGCAGTACTTC. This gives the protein CASSPSSGSFHEQYF.

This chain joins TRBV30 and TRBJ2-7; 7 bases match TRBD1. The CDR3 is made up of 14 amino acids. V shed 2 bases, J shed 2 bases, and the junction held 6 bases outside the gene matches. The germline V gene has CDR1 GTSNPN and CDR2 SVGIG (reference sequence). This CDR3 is CAWSSGTVPYEQYF. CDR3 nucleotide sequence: TGTGCCTGGAGTTCCGGGACAGTACCCTACGAGCAGTACTTC.

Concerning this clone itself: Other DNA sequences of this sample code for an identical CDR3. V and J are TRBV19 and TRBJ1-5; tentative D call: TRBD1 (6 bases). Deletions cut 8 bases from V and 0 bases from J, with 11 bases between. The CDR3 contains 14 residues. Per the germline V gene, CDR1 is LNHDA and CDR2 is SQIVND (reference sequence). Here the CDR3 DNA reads TGTGCCAGTCAGAACAGGGATAGCAATCAGCCCCAGCATTTT. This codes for CASQNRDSNQPQHF.

The CDR3 DNA sequence: TGTGCCAGCAGCCGACAAGCATCCAACCGGGAGCTGTTTTTT. Amino acids: CASSRQASNRELFF. V usage is TRBV7-6 and J usage is TRBJ2-2; D is undetermined. Germline CDR1 SGHVS, CDR2 FNYEAQ. V gave up 5 bases and J gave up 9 bases, with 16 bases separating them. CDR3 length equals 14 residues.